This T cell receptor beta chain stems from a study of blood T cell repertoires in COVID-19. As handled by the study authors: The assay estimated nucleated cells by amplifying reference gene primers. Here immunoSEQ multiplex PCR was the method, and the copy in TCRdb shows in-frame clones only, minus some. The D gene and trimming were derived from the DNA, and the V and J assignments and clone size from that table. The sample includes about 96,000 clones, about 87% of them seen just once. This clone appeared a few times. The source is a human donor with COVID-19, enrolled during active disease. The donor label of this sample is uncertain. The sample consisted of peripheral blood.

As DNA, the CDR3 is TGTGCCAGCAGTGACTCGGACAGGGGGGACTATGGCTACACCTTC. Translated, it gives CASSDSDRGDYGYTF. This chain links TRBV6-4 with TRBJ1-2, with 10 bases aligning to TRBD1. The V segment lost 0 bases and the J segment 3 bases; nucleotides outside the gene matches: 1. Germline V gene data show CDR1 as MRHNA and CDR2 as SNTAGT. The length of the CDR3 is 15 residues.